This T cell receptor beta chain was obtained from a study of blood T cell repertoires in COVID-19. Recruitment covered about 26 US areas and drew participants whose ages spanned roughly 18 to 89 years. Before they entered the study, exposed participants had met a COVID-19 case within 2 weeks. Germline V CDR1 and CDR2: SGHRS, YFSETQ. There are 16 residues in the CDR3. Trimming took 0 bases from V and 6 from J; bases not matched to a gene: 11. Assay: immunoSEQ multiplex PCR; the TCRdb copy retains only in-frame clones and omits some. The table includes over 350,000 clones, approximately 90% detected once.

The chain combines TRBV5-1 with TRBJ2-7; 8 bases match TRBD2. What was sequenced was PBMCs or T cells enriched from blood (not recorded which). The clonotype comes from a woman in her thirties or forties who had been exposed to COVID-19. In DNA, the CDR3 is TGCGCCAGCAGCTTGGATCCGGCTAGCGGGCTGATCGAGCAGTACTTC. Translated, it gives CASSLDPASGLIEQYF.